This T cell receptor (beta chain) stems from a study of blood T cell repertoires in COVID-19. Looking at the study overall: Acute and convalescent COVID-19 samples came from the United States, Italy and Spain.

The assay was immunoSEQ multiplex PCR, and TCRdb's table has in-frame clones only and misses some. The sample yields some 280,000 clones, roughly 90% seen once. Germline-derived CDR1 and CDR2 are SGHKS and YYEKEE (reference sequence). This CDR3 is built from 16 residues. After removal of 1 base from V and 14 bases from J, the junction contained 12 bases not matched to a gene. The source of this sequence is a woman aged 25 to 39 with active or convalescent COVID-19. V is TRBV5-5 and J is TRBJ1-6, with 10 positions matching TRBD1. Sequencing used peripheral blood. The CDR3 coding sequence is TGTGCCAGCAGCTTGAACGCTGGGACAGGGGCTGTGGCCCTCCACTTT. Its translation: CASSLNAGTGAVALHF.